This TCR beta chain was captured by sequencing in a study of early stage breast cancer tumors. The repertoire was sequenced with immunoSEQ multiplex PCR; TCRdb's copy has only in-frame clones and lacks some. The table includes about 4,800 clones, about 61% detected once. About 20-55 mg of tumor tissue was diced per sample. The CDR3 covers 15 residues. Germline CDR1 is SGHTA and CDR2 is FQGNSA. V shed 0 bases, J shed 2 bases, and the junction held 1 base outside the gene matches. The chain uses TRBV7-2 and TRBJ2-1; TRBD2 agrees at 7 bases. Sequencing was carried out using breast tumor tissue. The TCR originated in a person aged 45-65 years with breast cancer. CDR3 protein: CASSLAGGAYNEQFF. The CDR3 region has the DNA TGTGCCAGCAGCTTAGCGGGGGGGGCCTACAATGAGCAGTTCTTC.